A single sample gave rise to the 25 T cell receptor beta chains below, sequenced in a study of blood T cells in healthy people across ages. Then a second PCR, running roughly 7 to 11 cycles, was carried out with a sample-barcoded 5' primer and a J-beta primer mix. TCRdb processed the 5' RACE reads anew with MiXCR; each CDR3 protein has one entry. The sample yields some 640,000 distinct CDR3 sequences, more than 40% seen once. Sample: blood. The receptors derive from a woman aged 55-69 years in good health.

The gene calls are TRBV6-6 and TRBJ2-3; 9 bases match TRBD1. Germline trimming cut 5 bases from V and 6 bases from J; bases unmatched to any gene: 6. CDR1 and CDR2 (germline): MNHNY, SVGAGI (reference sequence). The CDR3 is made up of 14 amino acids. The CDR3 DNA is TGTGCCAGCAGTGCCGGGACAGGGAAGGATACGCAGTATTTT. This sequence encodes CASSAGTGKDTQYF.

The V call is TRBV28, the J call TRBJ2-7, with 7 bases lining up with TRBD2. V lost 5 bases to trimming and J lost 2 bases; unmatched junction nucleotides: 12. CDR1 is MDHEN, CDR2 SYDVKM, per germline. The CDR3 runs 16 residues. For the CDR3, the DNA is TGTGCCAGCAGTCAAGCGCGACTAGCAGATCCCTACGAGCAGTACTTC. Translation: CASSQARLADPYEQYF.

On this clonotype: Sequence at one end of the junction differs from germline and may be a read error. The CDR3 DNA is TGTGCCGGCAGCTTAGTGACAGATACGCAGTATTTT. It is translated as CAGSLVTDTQYF. This chain connects TRBV7-2 to TRBJ2-3; D gene unclear. Germline CDR1 and CDR2: SGHTA and FQGNSA. The CDR3 covers 12 residues.

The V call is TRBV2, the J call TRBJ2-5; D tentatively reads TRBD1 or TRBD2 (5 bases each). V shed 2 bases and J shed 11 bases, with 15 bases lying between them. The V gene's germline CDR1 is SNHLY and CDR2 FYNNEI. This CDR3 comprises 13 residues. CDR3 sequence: CASSELGDGGQYF. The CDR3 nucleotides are TGTGCCAGCAGTGAACTAGGGGACGGTGGGCAGTACTTC.

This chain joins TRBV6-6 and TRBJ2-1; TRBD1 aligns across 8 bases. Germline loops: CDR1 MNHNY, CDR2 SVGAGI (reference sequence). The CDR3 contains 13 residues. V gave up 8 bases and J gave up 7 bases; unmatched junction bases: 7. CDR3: CASAGQGVNEQFF. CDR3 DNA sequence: TGTGCCAGCGCAGGACAGGGAGTAAATGAGCAGTTCTTC.

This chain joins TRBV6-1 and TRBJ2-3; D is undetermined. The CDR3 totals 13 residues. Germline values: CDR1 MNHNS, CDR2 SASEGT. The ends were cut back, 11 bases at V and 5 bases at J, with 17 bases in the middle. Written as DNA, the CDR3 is TGTGCCGGCCTTAGAGGTGGTGGAGATACGCAGTATTTT. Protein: CAGLRGGGDTQYF.

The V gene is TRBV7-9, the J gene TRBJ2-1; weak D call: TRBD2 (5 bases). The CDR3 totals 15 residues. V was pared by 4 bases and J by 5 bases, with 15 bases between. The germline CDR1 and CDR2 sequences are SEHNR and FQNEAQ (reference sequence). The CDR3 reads CASSYQRHSHNEQFF. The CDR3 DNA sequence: TGTGCCAGCAGCTACCAGCGGCATTCCCACAATGAGCAGTTCTTC.

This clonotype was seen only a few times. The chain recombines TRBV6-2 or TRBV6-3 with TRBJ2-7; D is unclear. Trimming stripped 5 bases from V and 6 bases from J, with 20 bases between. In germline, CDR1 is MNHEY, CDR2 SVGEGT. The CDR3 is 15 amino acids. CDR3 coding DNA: TGTGCCAGCAGTCCTGGACGAACGAGCGCTAGCGAGCAGTACTTC. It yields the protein CASSPGRTSASEQYF.

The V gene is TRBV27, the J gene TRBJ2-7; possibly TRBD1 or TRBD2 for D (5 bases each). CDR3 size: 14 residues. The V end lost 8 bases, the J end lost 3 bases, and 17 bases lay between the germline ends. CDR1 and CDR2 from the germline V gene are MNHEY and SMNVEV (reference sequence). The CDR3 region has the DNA TGTGCCAGCGGCAAATGGGACGCAGACTACGAGCAGTACTTC. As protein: CASGKWDADYEQYF.

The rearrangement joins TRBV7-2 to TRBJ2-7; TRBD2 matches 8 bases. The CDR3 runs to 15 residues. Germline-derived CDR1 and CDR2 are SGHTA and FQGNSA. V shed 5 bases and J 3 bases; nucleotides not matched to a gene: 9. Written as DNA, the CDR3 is TGTGCCAGCAGCCCTACTAGCGGCGAGTACTACGAGCAGTACTTC. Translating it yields CASSPTSGEYYEQYF.

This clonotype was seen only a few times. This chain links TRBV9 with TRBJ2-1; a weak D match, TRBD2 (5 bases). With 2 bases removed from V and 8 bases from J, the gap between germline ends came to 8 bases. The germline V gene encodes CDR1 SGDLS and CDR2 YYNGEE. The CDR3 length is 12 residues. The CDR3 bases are TGTGCCAGCAGCGTTTTCGGGGATGAGCAGTTCTTC. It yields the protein CASSVFGDEQFF.

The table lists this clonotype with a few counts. In DNA form, the CDR3 reads TGCAGCGTTGGTGGGACAGCCCTCTACAATGAGCAGTTCTTC. Translating gives CSVGGTALYNEQFF. V and J are TRBV29-1 and TRBJ2-1, with 7 nucleotides matching TRBD1. V lost 4 bases, J lost 3 bases, and 6 bases stayed unmatched. Germline loops: CDR1 SQVTM, CDR2 ANQGSEA. This CDR3 is built from 14 residues.

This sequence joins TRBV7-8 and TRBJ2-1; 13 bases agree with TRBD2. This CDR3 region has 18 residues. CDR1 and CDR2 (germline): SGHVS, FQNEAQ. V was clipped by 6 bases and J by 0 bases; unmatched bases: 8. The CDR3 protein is CASSTRTSGGSSYNEQFF. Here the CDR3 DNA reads TGTGCCAGCAGTACCCGGACTAGCGGGGGTAGCTCCTACAATGAGCAGTTCTTC.

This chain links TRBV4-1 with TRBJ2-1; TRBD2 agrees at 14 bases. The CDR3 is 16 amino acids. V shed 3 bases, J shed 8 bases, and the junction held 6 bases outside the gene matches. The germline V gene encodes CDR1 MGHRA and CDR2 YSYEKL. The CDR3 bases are TGCGCCAGCAGCCACCGGACTAGCGGGAGGTTCGATGAGCAGTTCTTC. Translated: CASSHRTSGRFDEQFF.

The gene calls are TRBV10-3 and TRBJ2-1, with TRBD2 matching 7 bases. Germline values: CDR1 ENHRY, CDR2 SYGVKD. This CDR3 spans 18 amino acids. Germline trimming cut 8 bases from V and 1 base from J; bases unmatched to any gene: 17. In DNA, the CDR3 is TGTGCCATCTCGAGTCCCATCACAAGCGGGGAGTCCTACAATGAGCAGTTCTTC. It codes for CAISSPITSGESYNEQFF.

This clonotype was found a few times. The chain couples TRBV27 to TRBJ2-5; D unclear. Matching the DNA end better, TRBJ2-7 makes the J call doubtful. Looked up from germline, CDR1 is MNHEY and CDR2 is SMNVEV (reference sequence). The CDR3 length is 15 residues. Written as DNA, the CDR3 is TGTGCCAGCAGTTTATCGGCCGGTATGGAAGGCGAGCAGTACTTC. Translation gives CASSLSAGMEGEQYF.

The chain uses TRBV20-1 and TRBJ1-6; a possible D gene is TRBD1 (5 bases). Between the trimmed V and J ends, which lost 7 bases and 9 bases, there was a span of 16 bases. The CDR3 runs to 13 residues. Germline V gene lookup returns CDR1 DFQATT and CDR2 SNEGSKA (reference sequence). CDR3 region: CSVRDYDGSPLHF. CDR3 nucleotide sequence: TGCAGTGTCCGGGACTACGACGGTTCACCCCTCCACTTT.

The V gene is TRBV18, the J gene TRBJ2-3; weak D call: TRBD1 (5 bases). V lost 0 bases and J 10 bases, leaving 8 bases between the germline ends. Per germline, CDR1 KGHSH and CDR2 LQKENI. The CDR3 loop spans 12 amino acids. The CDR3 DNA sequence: TGTGCCAGCTCACCACCGGCAGGGTCGCAGTATTTT. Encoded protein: CASSPPAGSQYF.

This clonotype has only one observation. The CDR3: CASSLTSGFNEQYF. The CDR3 DNA reads as TGCGCCAGCAGCTTGACTAGCGGGTTCAATGAGCAGTACTTC. V gene TRBV5-1 combines with J gene TRBJ2-5; TRBD2 agrees at 9 bases. With 1 base clipped from V and 11 bases from J, the junction kept 9 bases outside the gene matches. This CDR3 is 14 amino acids long. Germline values: CDR1 SGHRS, CDR2 YFSETQ.

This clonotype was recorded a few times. CDR3 sequence: CAIKRDLDTQYF. CDR3 coding DNA: TGTGCCATCAAGCGGGACTTGGATACGCAGTATTTT. The V call is TRBV10-3, the J call TRBJ2-3; 7 bases align to TRBD2. Germline values: CDR1 ENHRY, CDR2 SYGVKD. The trim removed 7 bases at V and 6 bases at J, leaving 4 bases unmatched. The CDR3 covers 12 residues.

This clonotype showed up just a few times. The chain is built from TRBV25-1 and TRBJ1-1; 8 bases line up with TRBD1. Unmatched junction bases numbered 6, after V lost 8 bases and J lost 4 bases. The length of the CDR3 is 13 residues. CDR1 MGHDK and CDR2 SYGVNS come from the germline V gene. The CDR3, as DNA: TGTGCCAGCGCCATCACAGGGGGCACTGAAGCTTTCTTT. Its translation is CASAITGGTEAFF.

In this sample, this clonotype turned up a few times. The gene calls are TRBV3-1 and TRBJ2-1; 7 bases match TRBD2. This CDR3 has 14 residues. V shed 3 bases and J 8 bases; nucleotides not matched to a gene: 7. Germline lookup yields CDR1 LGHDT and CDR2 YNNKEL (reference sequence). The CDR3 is CASSHGRERYEQFF. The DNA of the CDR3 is TGTGCCAGCAGCCATGGGCGGGAGCGCTATGAGCAGTTCTTC.

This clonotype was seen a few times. The CDR3 DNA sequence: TGTGCCAGCAGCCACGGGACTGAAAAACTGTTTTTT. This encodes CASSHGTEKLFF. V and J are TRBV4-2 and TRBJ1-4; TRBD1 is a possible D gene (5 bases). Germline-derived CDR1 and CDR2 are LGHNA and YNFKEQ. V gave up 3 bases and J gave up 7 bases, with 6 bases separating them. The CDR3 sequence is 12 residues long.

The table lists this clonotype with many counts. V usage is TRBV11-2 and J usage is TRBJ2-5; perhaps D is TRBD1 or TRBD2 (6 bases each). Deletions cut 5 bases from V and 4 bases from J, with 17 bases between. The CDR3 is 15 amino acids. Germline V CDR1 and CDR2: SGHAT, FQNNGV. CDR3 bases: TGTGCCAGCAGCCCTGGAGGTGGAGGGGGAGAGACCCAGTACTTC. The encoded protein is CASSPGGGGGETQYF. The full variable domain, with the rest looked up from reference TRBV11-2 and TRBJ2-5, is EAGVAQSPRYKIIEKRQSVAFWCNPISGHATLYWYQQILGQGPKLLIQFQNNGVVDDSQLPKDRFSAERLKGVDSTLKIQPAKLEDSAVYLCASSPGGGGGETQYFGPGTRLLVL.

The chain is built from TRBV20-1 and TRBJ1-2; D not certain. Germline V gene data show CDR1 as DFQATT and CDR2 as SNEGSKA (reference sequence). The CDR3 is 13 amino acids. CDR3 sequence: CSPSRRDLYGYTF. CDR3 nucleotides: TGCAGCCCCTCCAGACGTGACCTCTATGGCTACACCTTC.